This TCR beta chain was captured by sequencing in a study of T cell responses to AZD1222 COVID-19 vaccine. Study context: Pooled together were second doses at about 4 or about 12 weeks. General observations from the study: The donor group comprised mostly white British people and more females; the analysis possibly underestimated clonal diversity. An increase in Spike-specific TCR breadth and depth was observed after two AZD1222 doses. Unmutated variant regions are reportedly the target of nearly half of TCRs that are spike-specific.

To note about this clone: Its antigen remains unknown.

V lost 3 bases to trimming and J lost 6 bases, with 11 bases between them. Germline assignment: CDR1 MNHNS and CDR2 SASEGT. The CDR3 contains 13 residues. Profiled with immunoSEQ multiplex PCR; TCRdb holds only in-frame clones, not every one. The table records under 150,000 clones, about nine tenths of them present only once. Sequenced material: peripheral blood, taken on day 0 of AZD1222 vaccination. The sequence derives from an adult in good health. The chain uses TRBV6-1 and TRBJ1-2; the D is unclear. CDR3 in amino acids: CASSDGLGNGYTF. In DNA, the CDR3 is TGTGCCAGCAGTGACGGGCTTGGGAATGGCTACACCTTC.